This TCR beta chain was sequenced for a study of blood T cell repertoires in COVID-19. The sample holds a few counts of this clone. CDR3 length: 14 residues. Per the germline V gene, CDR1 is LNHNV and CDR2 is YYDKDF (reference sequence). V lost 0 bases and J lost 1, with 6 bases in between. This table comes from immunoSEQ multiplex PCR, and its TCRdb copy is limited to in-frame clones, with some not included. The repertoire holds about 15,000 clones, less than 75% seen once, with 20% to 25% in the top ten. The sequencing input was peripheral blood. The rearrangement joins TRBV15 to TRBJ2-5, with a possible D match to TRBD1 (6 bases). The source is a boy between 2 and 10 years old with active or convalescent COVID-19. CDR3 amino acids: CATSRDRGQETQYF. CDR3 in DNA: TGTGCCACCAGCAGAGACAGGGGCCAAGAGACCCAGTACTTC.